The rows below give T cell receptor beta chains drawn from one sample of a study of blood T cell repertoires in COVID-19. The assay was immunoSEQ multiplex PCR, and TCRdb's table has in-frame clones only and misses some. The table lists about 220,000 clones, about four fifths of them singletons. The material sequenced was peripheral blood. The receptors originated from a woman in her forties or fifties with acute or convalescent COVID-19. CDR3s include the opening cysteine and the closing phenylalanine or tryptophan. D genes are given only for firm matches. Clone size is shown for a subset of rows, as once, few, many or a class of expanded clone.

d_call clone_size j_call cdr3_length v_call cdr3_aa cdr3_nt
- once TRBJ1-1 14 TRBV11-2 CASSPPGPNTEAFF TGTGCCAGCAGCCCGCCAGGGCCGAACACTGAAGCTTTCTTT
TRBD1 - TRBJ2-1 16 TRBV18 CASSSYRDRIYNEQFF TGTGCCAGCTCATCATACCGGGACAGGATATACAATGAGCAGTTCTTC
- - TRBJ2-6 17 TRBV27 CASSPGTTPSGANVLTF TGTGCCAGCAGCCCCGGGACAACTCCTTCTGGGGCCAACGTCCTGACTTTC
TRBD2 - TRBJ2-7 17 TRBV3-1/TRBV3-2 CASSQGLAGGPTYEQYF TGTGCCAGCAGCCAAGGGCTAGCGGGAGGGCCGACCTACGAGCAGTACTTC
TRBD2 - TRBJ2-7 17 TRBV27 CASSTRTSGRAIYEQYF TGTGCCAGCAGTACCCGGACTAGCGGGAGGGCCATCTACGAGCAGTACTTC
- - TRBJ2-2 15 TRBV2 CASREDRANTGELFF TGTGCCAGCCGGGAGGACAGGGCCAACACCGGGGAGCTGTTTTTT
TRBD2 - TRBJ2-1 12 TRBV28 CASSTGGNEQFF TGTGCCAGCAGTACGGGGGGGAATGAGCAGTTCTTC
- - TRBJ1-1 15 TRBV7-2 CASSLDWVRGTEAFF TGTGCCAGCAGCTTAGACTGGGTTCGGGGCACTGAAGCTTTCTTT
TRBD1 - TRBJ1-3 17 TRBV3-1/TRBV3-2 CASSRLDRAISGNTIYF TGTGCCAGCAGCCGCCTGGACAGGGCGATCTCTGGAAACACCATATATTTT
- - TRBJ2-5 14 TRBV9 CASSVGREQETQYF TGTGCCAGCAGCGTAGGACGGGAACAAGAGACCCAGTACTTC
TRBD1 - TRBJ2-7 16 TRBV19 CASSPLWAGGSYEQYF TGTGCCAGTAGCCCCCTCTGGGCAGGGGGTTCCTACGAGCAGTACTTC
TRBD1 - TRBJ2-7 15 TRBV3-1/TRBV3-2 CASSRRGTGGYEQYF TGTGCCAGCAGCCGAAGGGGGACAGGGGGCTACGAGCAGTACTTC
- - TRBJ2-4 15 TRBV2 CASSAQGIAKNIQYF TGTGCCAGCAGCGCCCAGGGGATAGCCAAAAACATTCAGTACTTC
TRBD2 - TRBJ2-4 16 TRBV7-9 CASSLTSGLAKNIQYF TGTGCCAGCAGCTTAACTAGCGGGCTAGCCAAAAACATTCAGTACTTC
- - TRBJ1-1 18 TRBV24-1 CATTSPVDQEVRSPEAFF TGTGCCACCACCTCACCCGTCGACCAGGAGGTTCGAAGCCCTGAAGCTTTCTTT
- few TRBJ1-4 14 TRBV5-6 CASSLGQPNEKLFF TGTGCCAGCAGCTTGGGACAGCCAAATGAAAAACTGTTTTTT
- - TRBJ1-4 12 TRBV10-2 CASSDQNEKLFF TGCGCCAGCAGTGACCAGAATGAAAAACTGTTTTTT